A selection of T cell receptor beta chains follows, all from one sample in a study of shared clonotypes between healthy human individuals. Sequencing used immunoSEQ multiplex PCR; TCRdb keeps in-frame clones, though not all of them. Among under 1 million clones listed, over 90% were seen once. The sample comprised naive CD8+ T cells sorted from blood. Every receptor here comes from a young man in good health. The conserved cysteine and the conserved F or W are not part of the CDR3 here.

TRBV28	TRBJ1-1	ASSDYRGPNTEAF
TRBV11-2	TRBJ2-7	ASSLQPGLAVIYEQY
TRBV28	TRBJ1-5	ASSKVKANQPQH
TRBV29-1	TRBJ2-7	SVESQGSSYEQY
TRBV5-1	TRBJ1-5	ASSFEGDQPQH
TRBV7-8	TRBJ2-1	ASSPPWPAQSYNEQF
TRBV7-9	TRBJ2-7	ASTVGSYEQY
TRBV28	TRBJ1-1	ASSSSGQIEAF
TRBV9	TRBJ2-6	ASSPSSGAGANVLT
TRBV27	TRBJ1-4	ASSFDKISTNEKLF
TRBV15	TRBJ2-5	ATSRGHQETQY
TRBV28	TRBJ1-2	ASSLLMWRQGNYGYT
TRBV11-3	TRBJ2-1	ASSSKNRGDTYNEQF
TRBV2	TRBJ2-1	ASSAPDHNEQF
TRBV6-1	TRBJ2-1	ASSEVLRVLAGGEQF
TRBV27	TRBJ1-2	ASSLRRDGRYGYT
TRBV9	TRBJ2-2	ASSVATGELF
TRBV27	TRBJ2-1	ASSFAESSYNEQF
TRBV29-1	TRBJ2-2	SVEGGPRELF
TRBV6-1	TRBJ2-7	ASSEGGQAYSYEQY
TRBV6-6	TRBJ2-7	ASSNPGTGFGEQY
TRBV5-6	TRBJ2-7	ASSFDLKSYEQY
TRBV27	TRBJ1-2	ASSLTGNYYGYT
TRBV29-1	TRBJ1-2	SVESAGSEEHGYT
TRBV7-9	TRBJ2-7	ASSSKFTYEQY
TRBV2	TRBJ2-3	ASSHGLAGDGDTQY
TRBV7-8	TRBJ1-5	ASSLDRIYSNQPQH
TRBV4-1	TRBJ2-7	ASSQERRTSGFYEQY
TRBV10-1	TRBJ2-7	ASSATSSEQY
TRBV5-4	TRBJ2-7	ASSLSGEQY
TRBV30	TRBJ2-5	AWSGRVAAQETQY
TRBV27	TRBJ2-7	ASSLRPGRGIYEQY
TRBV29-1	TRBJ2-7	SVLRDRGAYEQY
TRBV2	TRBJ1-1	ATQTEKAF
TRBV28	TRBJ1-3	ASSFNGNTIY
TRBV5-6	TRBJ2-4	ASSLGRMAKNIQY
TRBV5-6	TRBJ2-7	ASRRTGDYNYEQY
TRBV15	TRBJ2-3	ATSRVQLTDTQY
TRBV4-3	TRBJ1-1	ASSHKGGRVEAF
TRBV28	TRBJ2-7	ASSLMGRGSEDQDEQY
TRBV28	TRBJ1-1	ASSLWSRVNTEAF
TRBV27	TRBJ1-4	ASSSLRTRVLNEKLF
TRBV27	TRBJ1-4	ASSKTTGKLF
TRBV19	TRBJ2-3	ASTYTGGRTDTQY
TRBV11-3	TRBJ2-2	ASSLRDSRNTGELF
TRBV11-1	TRBJ2-5	ASSLDRAGIQETQY
TRBV9	TRBJ2-7	ASSVGGAGGYEQY
TRBV4-1	TRBJ2-4	ASSQEGLAGLAKNIQY
TRBV11-2	TRBJ2-3	ASSFFTSGSPPDTQY
TRBV7-9	TRBJ2-1	ASSFSMTGTYNEQF
TRBV11-3	TRBJ2-2	ASSPRSAGGRTGELF
TRBV7-9	TRBJ1-1	ASSLRRGQGNTEAF
TRBV25-1	TRBJ2-7	ASSPKELAGYWDYEQY
TRBV7-9	TRBJ2-2	ASRGALRTTGELF